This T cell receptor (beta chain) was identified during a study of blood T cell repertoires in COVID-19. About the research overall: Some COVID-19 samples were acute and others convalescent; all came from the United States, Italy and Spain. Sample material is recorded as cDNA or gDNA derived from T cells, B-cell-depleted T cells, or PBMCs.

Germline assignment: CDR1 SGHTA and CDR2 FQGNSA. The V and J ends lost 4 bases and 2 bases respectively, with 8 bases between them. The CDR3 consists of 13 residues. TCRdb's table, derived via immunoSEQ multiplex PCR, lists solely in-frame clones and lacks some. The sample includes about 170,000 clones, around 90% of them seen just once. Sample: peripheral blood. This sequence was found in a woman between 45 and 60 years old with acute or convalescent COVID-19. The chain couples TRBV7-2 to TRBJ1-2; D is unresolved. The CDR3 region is CASSSTRNYGYTF. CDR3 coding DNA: TGTGCCAGCAGCTCAACTCGGAACTATGGCTACACCTTC.